These 27 T cell receptor beta chains were all obtained from the same sample, sequenced in a study of regulatory dendritic cells for organ transplantation. The repertoire was sequenced with immunoSEQ multiplex PCR; TCRdb's copy has only in-frame clones and lacks some. The sample lists 21,000 or so clones; about 80% were seen once. The sample comprised memory CD4+ T cells from blood. Indicated subset: CD45RO+ memory T cells. The receptor source for this set is a human donor in good health.

In its sample, this clone was seen once. CDR3 DNA: TGTGCCAGCAGCCACCTTTCACTAGCGGGGGGGCGGGGGACCCAGTACTTC. This translates into CASSHLSLAGGRGTQYF. The V call is TRBV7-2, the J call TRBJ2-5; TRBD2 matches 13 bases. V shed 5 bases and J 7 bases; nucleotides not matched to a gene: 13. From germline, CDR1 is SGHTA and CDR2 FQGNSA. The CDR3 has 17 residues. The full variable domain, in which reference TRBV7-2 and TRBJ2-5 provide the parts outside the CDR3, is GAGVSQSPSNKVTEKGKDVELRCDPISGHTALYWYRQSLGQGLEFLIYFQGNSAPDKSGLPSDRFSAERTGGSVSTLTIQRTQQEDSAVYLCASSHLSLAGGRGTQYFGPGTRLLVL.

This chain links TRBV10-3 with TRBJ1-1; no firm D call. The CDR3 extends over 12 amino acids. CDR1 is ENHRY and CDR2 is SYGVKD in the germline V gene. Trimming left V 4 bases short and J 6 bases short, with 9 bases between. The DNA for the CDR3 is TGTGCCATCAGTGTGCGAGGAGCTGAAGCTTTCTTT. The encoded protein is CAISVRGAEAFF.

The chain couples TRBV18 to TRBJ2-2, with TRBD2 matching over 8 bases. The V and J ends lost 3 bases and 6 bases, in that order; junction bases with no gene match: 6. CDR1 and CDR2 from the germline V gene are KGHSH and LQKENI. The CDR3 covers 15 residues. CDR3 coding DNA: TGTGCCAGCTCACCCCGGGGGGGCAACGCCGGGGAGCTGTTTTTT. Its translation: CASSPRGGNAGELFF.

The CDR3 protein is CASRTDRFPYNEQFF. CDR3 in DNA: TGTGCCAGCAGGACTGACAGGTTCCCCTACAATGAGCAGTTCTTC. This chain connects TRBV21-1 to TRBJ2-1; the table's D call, TRBD1, has no DNA check behind it. TRBV21-1 is described as a pseudogene. CDR3 length: 15 residues.

The V call is TRBV19, the J call TRBJ1-1; no clear D. The CDR3 extends over 13 amino acids. Germline values: CDR1 LNHDA, CDR2 SQIVND (reference sequence). Trimming took 2 bases from V and 1 from J, leaving 5 bases between them. CDR3 amino acids: CASSIRRNTEAFF. For the CDR3, the DNA is TGTGCCAGTAGTATACGGAGGAACACTGAAGCTTTCTTT.

The V call is TRBV2, the J call TRBJ2-7, with D maybe TRBD1 (6 bases). V gave up 6 bases and J gave up 5 bases, with 11 bases separating them. Germline V lookup: CDR1 SNHLY, CDR2 FYNNEI. The CDR3 is made up of 12 amino acids. The CDR3 DNA follows: TGTGCCAGCAGGCGGGCAGGGGACGAGCAGTACTTC. This gives the protein CASRRAGDEQYF.

The genes are TRBV19 and TRBJ1-1; D remains ambiguous. This CDR3 contains 14 residues. The V gene lost 4 bases and the J gene lost 3 bases, with 12 bases spanning the gap. Germline-derived CDR1 and CDR2 are LNHDA and SQIVND (reference sequence). CDR3 in DNA: TGTGCCAGTAGTACGGGGATTCGGCACACTGAAGCTTTCTTT. Protein: CASSTGIRHTEAFF.

The chain couples TRBV2 to TRBJ2-7; 10 bases line up with TRBD1. This CDR3 contains 14 residues. The ends lost 7 bases at V and 2 bases at J; junction bases unmatched: 5. Germline CDR1 SNHLY, CDR2 FYNNEI. The CDR3 reads CASTEGQGPYEQYF. CDR3 sequence (DNA): TGTGCCAGCACGGAGGGACAGGGGCCCTACGAGCAGTACTTC.

The V gene is TRBV7-2, the J gene TRBJ2-3; D may be TRBD2 (7 bases). The CDR3 consists of 16 residues. V was cut by 4 bases and J by 0 bases, with 14 bases left in between. Per the germline V gene, CDR1 is SGHTA and CDR2 is FQGNSA. CDR3 in DNA: TGTGCCAGCAGCTACCGGGGGGCGGCTAGCACAGATACGCAGTATTTT. Translating gives CASSYRGAASTDTQYF.

The chain links TRBV5-1 to TRBJ1-2; D gene unclear. Germline V gene data show CDR1 as SGHRS and CDR2 as YFSETQ. This CDR3 contains 15 residues. Trimming removed 4 bases at V and 2 bases at J, with 15 bases between. The DNA for the CDR3 is TGCGCCAGCAGCCCTACTCCGGGCGGGAACTATGGCTACACCTTC. Amino acid sequence: CASSPTPGGNYGYTF.

The chain uses TRBV6-5 and TRBJ2-2; D might be TRBD2 (5 bases). The ends were cut back, 0 bases at V and 3 bases at J, with 5 bases in the middle. CDR1 is MNHEY and CDR2 is SVGAGI in the germline V gene. The CDR3 contains 14 residues. This CDR3 is CASSYSRDTGELFF. The CDR3, as DNA: TGTGCCAGCAGTTACTCGAGGGACACCGGGGAGCTGTTTTTT.

The V and J genes are TRBV6-1 and TRBJ2-2; no firm D call. This CDR3 is 14 amino acids long. CDR1 is MNHNS and CDR2 is SASEGT in the germline V gene. V was pared by 2 bases and J by 4 bases, with 8 bases between. The CDR3 sequence: CASSERYSTGELFF. CDR3 coding DNA: TGTGCCAGCAGTGAACGGTATTCCACCGGGGAGCTGTTTTTT.

This clone was observed a few times. The V and J genes are TRBV19 and TRBJ2-1; 7 nucleotides match TRBD1. The CDR3 loop spans 15 amino acids. Germline CDR1 is LNHDA and CDR2 is SQIVND (reference sequence). J gave up 5 bases and V 5 bases, and 9 bases lay outside the gene matches. The CDR3 region has the DNA TGTGCCAGTAGTTACAGGGGACCTAATAACAATGAGCAGTTCTTC. It yields the protein CASSYRGPNNNEQFF. The full variable domain, with the rest looked up from reference TRBV19 and TRBJ2-1, is DGGITQSPKYLFRKEGQNVTLSCEQNLNHDAMYWYRQDPGQGLRLIYYSQIVNDFQKGDIAEGYSVSREKKESFPLTVTSAQKNPTAFYLCASSYRGPNNNEQFFGPGTRLTVL.

CDR3 in amino acids: CASGPGGTRGNGETQYF. CDR3 nucleotides: TGTGCTAGTGGACCCGGGGGGACGAGAGGGAACGGAGAGACCCAGTACTTC. The chain carries TRBV12-5 and TRBJ2-5; 7 bases agree with TRBD2. V lost 6 bases to trimming and J lost 4 bases; unmatched junction nucleotides: 17. Looked up from germline, CDR1 is LGHNT and CDR2 is FRNRAP. The CDR3 totals 17 residues.

The chain links TRBV28 to TRBJ2-5; 11 bases agree with TRBD1. The CDR3 is made up of 17 amino acids. Trimming removed 2 bases from V and 4 bases from J; junction bases left unmatched: 9. The germline CDR1 and CDR2 sequences are MDHEN and SYDVKM. CDR3 protein: CASSLEADRGPGETQYF. CDR3 bases: TGTGCCAGCAGTTTAGAGGCGGACAGGGGGCCAGGAGAGACCCAGTACTTC.

This sequence joins TRBV4-2 and TRBJ1-2; tentative D call: TRBD1 (5 bases). CDR3 size: 15 residues. CDR1 and CDR2 (germline): LGHNA, YNFKEQ. The V end lost 1 base, the J end lost 7 bases, and 16 bases lay between the germline ends. CDR3 bases: TGTGCCAGCAGCCAAGTTCGGGGGGTTACGGGTGGCTACACCTTC. Encoded protein: CASSQVRGVTGGYTF.

The chain joins TRBV6-6 to TRBJ1-2; the match to TRBD1 covers 7 bases. This CDR3 is built from 13 residues. From germline, CDR1 is MNHNY and CDR2 SVGAGI (reference sequence). Germline trimming cut 5 bases from V and 8 bases from J; bases unmatched to any gene: 8. The CDR3, as DNA: TGTGCCAGCAGTCCAGACAGGGTGGGGGGCTACACCTTC. Translated, it gives CASSPDRVGGYTF.

This chain uses TRBV2 with TRBJ2-1, with 7 bases lining up with TRBD1. Germline-derived CDR1 and CDR2 are SNHLY and FYNNEI. The CDR3 is made up of 16 amino acids. V shed 6 bases and J 5 bases; nucleotides not matched to a gene: 13. CDR3 DNA sequence: TGTGCCAGCAGCAGGGACAGTCTTAATACAAACAATGAGCAGTTCTTC. Translation: CASSRDSLNTNNEQFF.

The V call is TRBV7-2, the J call TRBJ1-1, with D uncertain. The CDR3 runs to 15 residues. V lost 3 bases and J 0 bases, leaving 11 bases between the germline ends. From germline, CDR1 is SGHTA and CDR2 FQGNSA. This CDR3 reads CASSLSQTMNTEAFF. The CDR3 coding sequence is TGTGCCAGCAGCTTGAGTCAGACTATGAACACTGAAGCTTTCTTT.

This chain uses TRBV10-3 with TRBJ2-1; D may be TRBD1 (6 bases). The V gene lost 0 bases and the J gene lost 4 bases, with 10 bases spanning the gap. The CDR3 is made up of 15 amino acids. CDR1 and CDR2 (germline): ENHRY, SYGVKD. CDR3: CAISESAGEYNEQFF. The CDR3 DNA is TGTGCCATCAGTGAGTCTGCAGGGGAATACAATGAGCAGTTCTTC.

The chain links TRBV11-2 to TRBJ2-7, with D uncertain. Trimming took off 3 bases at V and 3 bases at J, with 9 bases between the two ends. The CDR3 runs to 13 residues. Germline V CDR1 and CDR2: SGHAT, FQNNGV. The CDR3 DNA is TGTGCCAGCAGCTTCGTGATAGACTACGAGCAGTACTTC. Its protein is CASSFVIDYEQYF.

J is TRBJ2-5 and V is TRBV7-9, with 8 bases that match TRBD1. Germline values: CDR1 SEHNR, CDR2 FQNEAQ (reference sequence). The CDR3 is 14 amino acids. The ends lost 5 bases at V and 7 bases at J; junction bases unmatched: 9. For the CDR3, the DNA is TGTGCCAGCAGCCAACAGGGGGTTGAGGGGACCCAGTACTTC. This gives the protein CASSQQGVEGTQYF. Full variable domain (remainder filled in from reference TRBV7-9 and TRBJ2-5): DTGVSQNPRHKITKRGQNVTFRCDPISEHNRLYWYRQTLGQGPEFLTYFQNEAQLEKSRLLSDRFSAERPKGSFSTLEIQRTEQGDSAMYLCASSQQGVEGTQYFGPGTRLLVL.

Only one count was recorded for this clone. The chain has TRBV6-1 and TRBJ1-2; 9 bases line up with TRBD1. V was pared by 3 bases and J by 2 bases, with 4 bases of the junction left unmatched. This CDR3 has 15 residues. CDR1 and CDR2 (germline): MNHNS, SASEGT. For the CDR3, the DNA is TGTGCCAGCAGTGATACAGGGGGCGCGAACTATGGCTACACCTTC. It translates to CASSDTGGANYGYTF.

On this clone itself: The final CDR3 position lacks the conserved phenylalanine or tryptophan, pointing to a likely read error. Because the CDR3's place on the DNA is in doubt, the DNA is left out and the CDR3 is given as listed by TCRdb. The chain uses TRBV5-6 and TRBJ1-1. The germline CDR1 and CDR2 sequences are SGHDT and YYEEEE. The CDR3 spans 13 amino acids, including both terminal residues. Here the CDR3 reads CASSPKGEGVITS.

The chain joins TRBV4-2 to TRBJ2-6; perhaps TRBD2 as D (5 bases). Germline V gene lookup returns CDR1 LGHNA and CDR2 YNFKEQ. Deletions cut 6 bases from V and 0 bases from J, with 18 bases between. The CDR3 is 18 amino acids. CDR3 amino acids: CASSLGREISSGANVLTF. The CDR3 bases are TGTGCCAGCAGTCTTGGCCGGGAAATATCCTCTGGGGCCAACGTCCTGACTTTC.

This clone came up once. This sequence joins TRBV7-9 and TRBJ2-2; TRBD1 matches at 10 bases. V trimming: 4 bases; J trimming: 4 bases; junction bases outside the gene matches: 9. Per the germline V gene, CDR1 is SEHNR and CDR2 is FQNEAQ (reference sequence). The CDR3 has 17 residues. The CDR3 protein is CASSSPRGTGVTGELFF. Written as DNA, the CDR3 is TGTGCCAGCAGCTCCCCCCGCGGGACAGGGGTCACCGGGGAGCTGTTTTTT. Filled out from reference TRBV7-9 and TRBJ2-2, the complete variable domain reads DTGVSQNPRHKITKRGQNVTFRCDPISEHNRLYWYRQTLGQGPEFLTYFQNEAQLEKSRLLSDRFSAERPKGSFSTLEIQRTEQGDSAMYLCASSSPRGTGVTGELFFGEGSRLTVL.

The chain is built from TRBV5-4 and TRBJ2-5, with 7 bases identical to TRBD1. Germline values: CDR1 SGHNT, CDR2 YYREEE (reference sequence). The CDR3 length is 16 residues. The J segment lost 4 bases and the V segment lost 4 bases, leaving 13 bases of the junction unmatched. In nucleotides, the CDR3 is TGTGCCAGCAGCCGCTCCGGACAGGTGCGAAGAGAGACCCAGTACTTC. The encoded protein is CASSRSGQVRRETQYF.